This TCR beta chain was profiled in a study of shared clonotypes between healthy human individuals. Study-wide context: Aged 18 to 49, the donors were a couple of women and a few men. Per donor, CD8 memory used one plate, CD8 naive used two, CD4 memory used three and CD4 naive used three. Overall study results and limits: In this cohort, only blood was sampled, and tissue repertoires likely differ. In the sorted subsets, rarefaction showed sequencing was incomplete despite large depth.

The germline V gene encodes CDR1 MRHNA and CDR2 SNTAGT. V was pared by 5 bases and J by 5 bases, with 8 bases of the junction left unmatched. The CDR3 totals 14 residues. Remarks on this clone: What it binds is unknown.

Profiling relied on immunoSEQ multiplex PCR, and the TCRdb table lists in-frame clones only, not all of them. The profile shows 850,000 to 1,100,000 clones, around three quarters of them singletons. The chain couples TRBV6-4 to TRBJ1-2; 7 bases map to TRBD1. Source material: memory CD4+ T cells from PBMCs. Noted subset: CD45RA-negative fraction. This TCR was sampled from a man younger than 30 in good health. Some clones in this sample may be carry-over from other donors' samples. The CDR3 region has the DNA TGTGCCAGCAGTCCCGCAGGGGGGGAATATGGCTACACCTTC. Protein sequence: CASSPAGGEYGYTF.